The rows below give T cell receptor beta chains drawn from one sample of a study of neurological immune-mediated disorders. One entry per CDR3 protein, called by TCRdb with MiXCR from the 5' RACE reads. The repertoire has more than 95,000 distinct CDR3 sequences, 10% to 12% of them found once; the top ten carry approximately 3.1%. Sequencing input: PBMCs. The source is a female donor with HTLV-1-associated myelopathy (HAM/TSP). Both conserved end residues are part of each CDR3. The D gene is left open where the match is weak. Part of the rows lack a size; the others show once, few, many or a class for expanded clones.

TRBV6-1	many	TRBJ2-7	-	TGTGCCAGCAGTGAATCCTCATGGACGGGGATCGAGCAGTACTTC	CASSESSWTGIEQYF
TRBV12-3/TRBV12-4	many	TRBJ1-4	-	TGTGCCAGCAGTTTAGGTACTGGATATGGTGAAAAACTGTTTTTT	CASSLGTGYGEKLFF
TRBV12-3/TRBV12-4	many	TRBJ2-5	-	TGTGCCAGCAGCGGACAGCTTCAAGAGACCCAGTACTTC	CASSGQLQETQYF
TRBV2	-	TRBJ1-1	-	TGTGCCAGCAGTTTCGAACCCGGGACTGAAGCTTTCTTT	CASSFEPGTEAFF
TRBV7-9	many	TRBJ2-3	-	TGTGCCAGCAGCCGAACCACCCGACCCGGGACAAGGGCAACAGATACGCAGTATTTT	CASSRTTRPGTRATDTQYF
TRBV4-1	few	TRBJ2-1	-	TGCGCCAGCAGCCAAGATGGGAAGGGGGGCTCTAACAATGAGCAGTTCTTC	CASSQDGKGGSNNEQFF
TRBV12-3/TRBV12-4	many	TRBJ1-5	-	TGTGCCAGCAGTTTGGGGGGTATAAATCAGCCCCAGCATTTT	CASSLGGINQPQHF
TRBV11-2	medium-sized	TRBJ2-3	-	TGTGCCAGCAGGGACGGACACACAGATACGCAGTATTTT	CASRDGHTDTQYF
TRBV29-1	many	TRBJ1-2	-	TGCAGCGTTGAAGATCGAACAGGCTATGGCTACACCTTC	CSVEDRTGYGYTF
TRBV5-5	many	TRBJ1-1	TRBD1	TGTGCCAGCAGCCCGGACAGGGGGGCTGAAGCTTTCTTT	CASSPDRGAEAFF
TRBV5-1	-	TRBJ2-1	-	TGCGCCAGCAGCTTGGCTCAGGGCCGCAATGAGCAGTTCTTC	CASSLAQGRNEQFF
TRBV29-1	many	TRBJ2-1	-	TGCAGCGGAGGGAGGGACAGCAGCAACACCAATGAGCAGTTCTTC	CSGGRDSSNTNEQFF
TRBV6-1	-	TRBJ2-1	TRBD1	TGTGCCAGCAGTAACAGGGGTGGGAATGAGCAGTTCTTC	CASSNRGGNEQFF
TRBV5-1	many	TRBJ2-1	-	TGCGCCAGCAGCTTGGAGAGCCGGACCTACAATGAGCAGTTCTTC	CASSLESRTYNEQFF
TRBV5-1	many	TRBJ2-3	TRBD2	TGCGCCAGCAGTGGAGTCGGGGGGTCAGCAGATACGCAGTATTTT	CASSGVGGSADTQYF
TRBV18	many	TRBJ2-3	-	TGTGCCAGCTCACCTGGAGTAGATACGCAGTATTTT	CASSPGVDTQYF
TRBV5-1	many	TRBJ2-7	-	TGCGCCAGCACCTTGGGGCCTTCCACCTACGAGCAGTACTTC	CASTLGPSTYEQYF
TRBV29-1	many	TRBJ1-4	-	TGCAGCGTTCAGGTCCGGGGGTATGAAAAACTGTTTTTT	CSVQVRGYEKLFF
TRBV28	many	TRBJ2-1	-	TGTGCCAGCAGTGGGGGGGGGCAGGGCGCGGGCAATGAGCAGTTCTTC	CASSGGGQGAGNEQFF
TRBV5-1	many	TRBJ2-7	TRBD1	TGCGCCAGCAGCGTCGCTTACCCGGGACAGAACTACGAGCAGTACTTC	CASSVAYPGQNYEQYF
TRBV21-1	many	TRBJ2-7	-	TGTGCCAGGAGGGGATCCTCGGACTCGGACGAGCAGTACTTC	CARRGSSDSDEQYF
TRBV5-1	many	TRBJ2-3	TRBD2	TGCGCCAGCGGCCTACACACCTTAGCGGGGGCCACAGATACGCAGTATTTT	CASGLHTLAGATDTQYF
TRBV5-1	many	TRBJ1-5	TRBD1	TGCGCCAGCAGCTGGGGAGACAGGGAGAATCAGCCCCAGCATTTT	CASSWGDRENQPQHF
TRBV11-2	many	TRBJ1-2	-	TGTGCCAGCAGTCAGGGCCAGGGGTTTATCTATGGCTACACCTTC	CASSQGQGFIYGYTF
TRBV5-6	-	TRBJ2-5	-	TGTGCCAGCAGCCGTGGGGACGGGGCCCGGGAGACCCAGTACTTC	CASSRGDGARETQYF
TRBV6-6	many	TRBJ2-2	TRBD2	TGTGCCAGCACCGTAGCGGGGGGTGGCACCGGGGAGCTGTTTTTT	CASTVAGGGTGELFF
TRBV27	-	TRBJ2-2	-	TGTGCCAGCAGTTTAGGGGGTTGGGGAACCGGGGAGCTGTTTTTT	CASSLGGWGTGELFF
TRBV12-3/TRBV12-4	few	TRBJ2-3	-	TGTGCCAGCAGTTTGGGTCGTTCTGATACGCAGTATTTT	CASSLGRSDTQYF
TRBV12-3/TRBV12-4	many	TRBJ2-3	TRBD2	TGTGCCAGCAGTCTCCTGCTGGGGCGGGGGGGCACAGATACGCAGTATTTT	CASSLLLGRGGTDTQYF
TRBV20-1	many	TRBJ2-1	-	TGCAGTGCTAGCCGCACAGGGCAGGGAGAGCAGTTCTTC	CSASRTGQGEQFF
TRBV7-9	many	TRBJ2-7	-	TGTGCCAGCAGCAGGCAAACAGGCTACGAGCAGTACTTC	CASSRQTGYEQYF
TRBV28	many	TRBJ2-5	TRBD1	TGTGCCAGCAGCCGGGTGGACAGGGTGGCGGAGACCCAGTACTTC	CASSRVDRVAETQYF
TRBV20-1	many	TRBJ2-2	-	TGCAGTGCTAGAGGTCAGATAAACACCGGGGAGCTGTTTTTT	CSARGQINTGELFF
TRBV5-1	many	TRBJ1-4	TRBD1	TGCGCCAGCAGCTCCAACCTCGACAGGGGCAATGAAAAACTGTTTTTT	CASSSNLDRGNEKLFF
TRBV4-1	many	TRBJ2-3	-	TGCGCCAGCAGCCAACATCCGACAGGTGAAGGAGATACGCAGTATTTT	CASSQHPTGEGDTQYF
TRBV10-3	many	TRBJ2-1	TRBD1	TGTGCCATAAAGGGACAGGGGTGGGGGAATGAGCAGTTCTTC	CAIKGQGWGNEQFF
TRBV5-1	few	TRBJ2-3	-	TGCGCCAGCAGCTTGGTAGGGGTCAGCACAGATACGCAGTATTTT	CASSLVGVSTDTQYF
TRBV5-6	many	TRBJ1-2	TRBD1	TGTGCCAGCAGCTACAGGGGACATGGCTACACCTTC	CASSYRGHGYTF
TRBV19	few	TRBJ2-1	-	TGTGCCAGTAGTATGGCAGGGGTCCATGAGCAGTTCTTC	CASSMAGVHEQFF
TRBV7-9	many	TRBJ2-2	-	TGTGCCAGCAGTTACCAGACAGGATCGAACACCGGGGAGCTGTTTTTT	CASSYQTGSNTGELFF
TRBV5-1	many	TRBJ2-1	TRBD1	TGCGCCAGCAGTCTGGAGGGGACAGGGGGAGATGAGCAGTTCTTC	CASSLEGTGGDEQFF
TRBV5-1	many	TRBJ2-4	-	TGCGCCAGCAGCTTGGGAGACGGCAAAAACATTCAGTACTTC	CASSLGDGKNIQYF
TRBV20-1	-	TRBJ2-5	-	TGCAGTGCTAGGACGTTGGACAACCAAGAGACCCAGTACTTC	CSARTLDNQETQYF
TRBV5-8	many	TRBJ2-2	-	TGTGCCAGCAGCTTGGGGACAACGAACACCGGGGAGCTGTTTTTT	CASSLGTTNTGELFF
TRBV28	many	TRBJ2-7	TRBD1	TGTGCCAGCAGTGGCCGGGACAGGGGGTCCTACGAGCAGTACTTC	CASSGRDRGSYEQYF
TRBV20-1	many	TRBJ2-3	-	TGCAGTGCTAGAGATTTTGTACTAGCTGGGGGGACAGATACGCAGTATTTT	CSARDFVLAGGTDTQYF
TRBV24-1	many	TRBJ2-1	-	TGTGCCACCAGTGATTTGCCTTGGGGCGGGGGCCCTTCCTCCTACAATGAGCAGTTCTTC	CATSDLPWGGGPSSYNEQFF
TRBV7-2	many	TRBJ2-2	-	TGTGCCAGCAGGGGGGACGGCAGGGCCGGGGAGCTGTTTTTT	CASRGDGRAGELFF
TRBV20-1	many	TRBJ1-1	-	TGCAGTGCTAGAGTGTGGGGAGAAGGCGGTAGCCCTGAAGCTTTCTTT	CSARVWGEGGSPEAFF
TRBV20-1	many	TRBJ2-3	-	TGCAGTGCTAGAGACTTAAACGGTCTTATCACAGATACGCAGTATTTT	CSARDLNGLITDTQYF
TRBV6-5	many	TRBJ2-1	TRBD2	TGTGCCAGCAGTCCCGAGGGACTAGCCCCCGGTTGGGGTGAGCAGTTCTTC	CASSPEGLAPGWGEQFF
TRBV12-3/TRBV12-4	many	TRBJ2-3	TRBD2	TGTGCCAGCACCCTTCGCCTAGCGGGGACAGATACGCAGTATTTT	CASTLRLAGTDTQYF
TRBV13	many	TRBJ2-3	-	TGTGCCAGCAGCTTTCCAGAAGATACGCAGTATTTT	CASSFPEDTQYF